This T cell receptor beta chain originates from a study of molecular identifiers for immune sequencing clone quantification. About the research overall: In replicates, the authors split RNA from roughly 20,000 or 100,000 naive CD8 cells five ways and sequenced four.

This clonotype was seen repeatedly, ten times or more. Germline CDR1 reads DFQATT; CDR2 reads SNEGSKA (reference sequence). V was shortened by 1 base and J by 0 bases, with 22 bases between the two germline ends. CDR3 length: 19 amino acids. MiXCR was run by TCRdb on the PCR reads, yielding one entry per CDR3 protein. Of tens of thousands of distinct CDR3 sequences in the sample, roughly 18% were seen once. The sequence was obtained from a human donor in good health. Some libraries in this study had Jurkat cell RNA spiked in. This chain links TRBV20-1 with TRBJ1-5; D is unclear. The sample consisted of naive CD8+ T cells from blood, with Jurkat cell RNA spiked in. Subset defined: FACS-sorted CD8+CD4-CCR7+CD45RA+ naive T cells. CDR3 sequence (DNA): TGCAGTGCTAGAGGCCAGGTTGGCCGAGGCTGGCATAGCAATCAGCCCCAGCATTTT. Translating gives CSARGQVGRGWHSNQPQHF.